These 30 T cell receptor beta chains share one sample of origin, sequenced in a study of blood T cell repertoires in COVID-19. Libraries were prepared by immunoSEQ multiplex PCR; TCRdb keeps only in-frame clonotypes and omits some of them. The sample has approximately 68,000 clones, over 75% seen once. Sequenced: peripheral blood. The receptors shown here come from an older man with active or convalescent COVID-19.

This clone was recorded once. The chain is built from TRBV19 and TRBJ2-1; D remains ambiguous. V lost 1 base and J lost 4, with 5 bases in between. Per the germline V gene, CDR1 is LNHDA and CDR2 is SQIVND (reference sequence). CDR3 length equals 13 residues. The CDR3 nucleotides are TGTGCCAGTAGTATAGGCGGATACAATGAGCAGTTCTTC. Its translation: CASSIGGYNEQFF.

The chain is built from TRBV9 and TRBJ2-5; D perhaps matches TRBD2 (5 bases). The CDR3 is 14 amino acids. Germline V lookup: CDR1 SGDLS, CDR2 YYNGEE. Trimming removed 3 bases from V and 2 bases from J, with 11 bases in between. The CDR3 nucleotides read TGTGCCAGCAGCGCGACGGGGTTACAAGAGACCCAGTACTTC. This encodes CASSATGLQETQYF.

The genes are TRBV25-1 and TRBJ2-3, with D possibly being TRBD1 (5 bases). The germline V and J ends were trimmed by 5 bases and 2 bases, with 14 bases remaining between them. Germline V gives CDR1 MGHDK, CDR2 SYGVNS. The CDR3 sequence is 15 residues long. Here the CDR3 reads CASSTAGPSTDTQYF. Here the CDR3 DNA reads TGTGCCAGCAGTACTGCAGGGCCTTCCACAGATACGCAGTATTTT.

The CDR3 coding sequence is TGTGCCAGCTCACCCCCAGGCACGGCAGATACGCAGTATTTT. It is translated as CASSPPGTADTQYF. The chain uses TRBV18 and TRBJ2-3; D gene ambiguous. V was pared by 3 bases and J by 4 bases, with 11 bases between. Per germline, CDR1 KGHSH and CDR2 LQKENI. The CDR3 runs 14 residues.

CDR3 sequence (DNA): TGTGCCAGCAGCCTGGGACTTCTCACAGATACGCAGTATTTT. As protein: CASSLGLLTDTQYF. V usage is TRBV5-5 and J usage is TRBJ2-3; possibly TRBD2 for D (6 bases). Trimming cost V 4 bases and J 2 bases, with 11 bases left between them. This CDR3 comprises 14 residues. Germline assignment: CDR1 SGHKS and CDR2 YYEKEE (reference sequence).

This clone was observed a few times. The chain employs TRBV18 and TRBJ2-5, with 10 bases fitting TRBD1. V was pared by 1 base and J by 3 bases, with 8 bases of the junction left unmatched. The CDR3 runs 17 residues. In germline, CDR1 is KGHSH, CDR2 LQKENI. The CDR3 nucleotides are TGTGCCAGCTCACCACTGTCCGGGACAGGGGTCGAAGAGACCCAGTACTTC. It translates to CASSPLSGTGVEETQYF. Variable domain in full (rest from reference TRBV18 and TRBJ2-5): NAGVMQNPRHLVRRRGQEARLRCSPMKGHSHVYWYRQLPEEGLKFMVYLQKENIIDESGMPKERFSAEFPKEGPSILRIQQVVRGDSAAYFCASSPLSGTGVEETQYFGPGTRLLVL.

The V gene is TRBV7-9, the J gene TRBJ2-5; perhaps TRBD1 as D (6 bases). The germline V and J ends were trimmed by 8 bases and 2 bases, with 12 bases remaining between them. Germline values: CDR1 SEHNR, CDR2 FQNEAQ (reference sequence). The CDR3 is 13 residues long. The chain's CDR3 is CASARDIQETQYF. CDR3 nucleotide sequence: TGTGCCAGCGCAAGGGACATTCAAGAGACCCAGTACTTC.

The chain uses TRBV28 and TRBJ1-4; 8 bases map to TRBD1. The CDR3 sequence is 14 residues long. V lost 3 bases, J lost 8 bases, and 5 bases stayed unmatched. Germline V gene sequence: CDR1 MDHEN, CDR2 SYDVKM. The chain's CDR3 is CASSFPGGGEKLFF. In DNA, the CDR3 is TGTGCCAGCAGTTTTCCAGGGGGCGGGGAAAAACTGTTTTTT.

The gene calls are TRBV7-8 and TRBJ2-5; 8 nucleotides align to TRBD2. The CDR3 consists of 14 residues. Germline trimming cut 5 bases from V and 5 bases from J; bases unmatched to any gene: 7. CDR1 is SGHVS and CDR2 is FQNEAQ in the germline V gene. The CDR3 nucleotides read TGTGCCAGCAGCCCCCGGACTAGCAGGGAGACCCAGTACTTC. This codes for CASSPRTSRETQYF.

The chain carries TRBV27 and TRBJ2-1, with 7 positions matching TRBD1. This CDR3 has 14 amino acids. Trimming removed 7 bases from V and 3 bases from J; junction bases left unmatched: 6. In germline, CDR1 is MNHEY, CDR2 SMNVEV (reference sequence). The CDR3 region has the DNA TGTGCCAGCACCGGCCGGACAGGCTACAATGAGCAGTTCTTC. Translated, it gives CASTGRTGYNEQFF.

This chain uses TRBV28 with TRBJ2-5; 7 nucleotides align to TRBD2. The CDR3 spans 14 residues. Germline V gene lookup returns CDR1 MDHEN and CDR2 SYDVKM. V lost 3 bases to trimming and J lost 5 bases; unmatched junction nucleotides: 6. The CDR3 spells CASSFGGSKETQYF. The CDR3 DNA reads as TGTGCCAGCAGTTTCGGGGGGTCGAAGGAGACCCAGTACTTC.

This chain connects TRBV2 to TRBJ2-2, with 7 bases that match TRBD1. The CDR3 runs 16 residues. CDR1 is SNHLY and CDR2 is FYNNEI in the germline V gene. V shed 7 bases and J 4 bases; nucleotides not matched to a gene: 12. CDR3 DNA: TGTGCCAGCAAGCTGGACACAGGGGCCGCCACCGGGGAGCTGTTTTTT. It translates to CASKLDTGAATGELFF.

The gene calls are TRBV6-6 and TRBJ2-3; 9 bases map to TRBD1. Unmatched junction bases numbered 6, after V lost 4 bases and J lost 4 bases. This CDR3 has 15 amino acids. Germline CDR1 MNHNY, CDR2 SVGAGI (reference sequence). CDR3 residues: CASSSEGQGADTQYF. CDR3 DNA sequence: TGTGCCAGCAGTTCCGAGGGACAGGGAGCAGATACGCAGTATTTT.

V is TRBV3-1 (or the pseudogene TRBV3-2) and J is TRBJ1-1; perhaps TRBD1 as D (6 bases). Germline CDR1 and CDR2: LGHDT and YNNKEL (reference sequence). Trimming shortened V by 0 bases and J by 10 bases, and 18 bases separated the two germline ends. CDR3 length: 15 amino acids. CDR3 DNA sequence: TGTGCCAGCAGCCAAGATTGGGGGGGGCAGGGACGAGCTTTCTTT. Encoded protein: CASSQDWGGQGRAFF.

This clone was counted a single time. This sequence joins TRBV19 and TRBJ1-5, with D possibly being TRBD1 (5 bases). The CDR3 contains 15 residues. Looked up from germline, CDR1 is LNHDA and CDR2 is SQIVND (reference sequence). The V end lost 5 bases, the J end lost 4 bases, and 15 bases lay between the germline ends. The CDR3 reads CASSQRPGQNQPQHF. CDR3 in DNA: TGTGCCAGTAGTCAACGGCCAGGGCAGAATCAGCCCCAGCATTTT.

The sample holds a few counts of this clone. The CDR3 sequence: CASSLSGGVDGKLFF. In DNA, the CDR3 is TGTGCCAGCAGCCTATCGGGGGGGGTGGACGGAAAACTGTTTTTT. This chain joins TRBV3-1 (or the pseudogene TRBV3-2) and TRBJ1-4, with D perhaps matching TRBD1 (5 bases). The V gene's germline CDR1 is LGHDT and CDR2 YNNKEL (reference sequence). Trimming stripped 4 bases from V and 10 bases from J, with 19 bases between. CDR3 size: 15 residues.

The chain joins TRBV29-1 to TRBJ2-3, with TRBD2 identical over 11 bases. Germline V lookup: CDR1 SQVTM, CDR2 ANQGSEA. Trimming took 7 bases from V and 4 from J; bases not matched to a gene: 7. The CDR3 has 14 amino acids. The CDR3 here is CSADVAGGPDTQYF. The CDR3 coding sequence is TGCAGCGCCGACGTAGCGGGGGGGCCAGATACGCAGTATTTT.

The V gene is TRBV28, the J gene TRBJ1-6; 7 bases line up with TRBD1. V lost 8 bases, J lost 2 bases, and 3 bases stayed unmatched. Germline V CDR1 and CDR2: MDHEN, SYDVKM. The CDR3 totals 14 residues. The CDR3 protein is CASCGTAYNSPLHF. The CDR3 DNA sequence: TGTGCCAGCTGTGGGACAGCCTATAATTCACCCCTCCACTTT.

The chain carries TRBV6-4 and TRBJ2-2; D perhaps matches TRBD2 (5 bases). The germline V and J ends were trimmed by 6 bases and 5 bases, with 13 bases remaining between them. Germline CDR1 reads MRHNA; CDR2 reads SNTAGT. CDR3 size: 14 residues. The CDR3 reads CASSRTRGTGELFF. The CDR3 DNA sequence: TGTGCCAGCAGCCGAACTAGAGGGACCGGGGAGCTGTTTTTT.

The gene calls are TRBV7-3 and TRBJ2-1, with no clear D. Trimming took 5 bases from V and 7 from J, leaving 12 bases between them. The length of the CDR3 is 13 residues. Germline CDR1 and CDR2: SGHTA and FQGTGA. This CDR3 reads CASSLNLANEQFF. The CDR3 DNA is TGTGCCAGCAGCCTTAACCTTGCGAATGAGCAGTTCTTC.

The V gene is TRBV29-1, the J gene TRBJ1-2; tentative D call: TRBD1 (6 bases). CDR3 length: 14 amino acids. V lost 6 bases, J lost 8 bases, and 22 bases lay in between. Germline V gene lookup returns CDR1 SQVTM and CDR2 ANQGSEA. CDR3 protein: CSVRGTGPLGGYTF. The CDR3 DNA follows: TGCAGCGTGAGGGGGACCGGGCCTCTGGGGGGCTACACCTTC.

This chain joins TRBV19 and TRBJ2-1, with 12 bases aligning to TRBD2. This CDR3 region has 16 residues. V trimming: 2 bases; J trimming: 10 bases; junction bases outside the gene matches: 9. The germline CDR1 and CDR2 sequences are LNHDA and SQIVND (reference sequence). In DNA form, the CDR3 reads TGTGCCAGTAGTATACCCCTTGGACTAGCGGGATACGAGCAGTTCTTC. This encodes CASSIPLGLAGYEQFF.

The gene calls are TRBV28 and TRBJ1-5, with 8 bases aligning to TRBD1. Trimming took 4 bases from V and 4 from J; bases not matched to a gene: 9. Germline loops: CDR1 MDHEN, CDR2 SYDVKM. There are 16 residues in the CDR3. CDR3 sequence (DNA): TGTGCCAGCAGTTCTTTAGACAGGGGACTTAATCAGCCCCAGCATTTT. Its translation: CASSSLDRGLNQPQHF.

In nucleotides, the CDR3 is TGCAGTGGGCGAGGGACTGAAGCTTTCTTT. Protein product: CSGRGTEAFF. This chain uses TRBV20-1 with TRBJ1-1, with unresolved D. Germline CDR1 reads DFQATT; CDR2 reads SNEGSKA (reference sequence). This CDR3 has 10 residues. The V and J ends lost 7 bases and 5 bases respectively, with 8 bases between them.

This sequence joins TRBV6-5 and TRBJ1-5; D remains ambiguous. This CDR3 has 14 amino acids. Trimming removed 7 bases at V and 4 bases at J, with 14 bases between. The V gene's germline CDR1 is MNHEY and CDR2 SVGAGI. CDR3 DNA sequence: TGTGCCAGCACCCAGCGGCAGGCAAATCAGCCCCAGCATTTT. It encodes CASTQRQANQPQHF.

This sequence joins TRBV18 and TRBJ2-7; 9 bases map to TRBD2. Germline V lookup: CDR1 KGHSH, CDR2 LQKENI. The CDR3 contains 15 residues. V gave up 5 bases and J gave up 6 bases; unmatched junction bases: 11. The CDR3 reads CASSGGRAGTGEQYF. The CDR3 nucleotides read TGTGCCAGCTCAGGCGGGAGGGCCGGAACGGGCGAGCAGTACTTC.

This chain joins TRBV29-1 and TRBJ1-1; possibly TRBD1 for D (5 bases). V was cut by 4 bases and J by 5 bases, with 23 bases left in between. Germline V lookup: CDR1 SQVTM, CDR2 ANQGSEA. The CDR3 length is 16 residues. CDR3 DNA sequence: TGCAGCGTTGGCCCCCCGGCAGGGCTGGGCTCGACTGAAGCTTTCTTT. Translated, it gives CSVGPPAGLGSTEAFF.

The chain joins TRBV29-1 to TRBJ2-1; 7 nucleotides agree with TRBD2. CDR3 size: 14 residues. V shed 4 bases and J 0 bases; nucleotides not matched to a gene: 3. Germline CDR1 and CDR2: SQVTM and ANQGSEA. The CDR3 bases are TGCAGCGTTGTCAGCGGGACCTCCTACAATGAGCAGTTCTTC. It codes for CSVVSGTSYNEQFF.

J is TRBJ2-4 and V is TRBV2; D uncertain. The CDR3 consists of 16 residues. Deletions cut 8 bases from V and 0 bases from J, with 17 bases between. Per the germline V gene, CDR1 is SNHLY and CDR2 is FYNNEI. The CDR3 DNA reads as TGTGCCAGCTCCCGAAGCTCATCCCTAGCCAAAAACATTCAGTACTTC. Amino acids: CASSRSSSLAKNIQYF.

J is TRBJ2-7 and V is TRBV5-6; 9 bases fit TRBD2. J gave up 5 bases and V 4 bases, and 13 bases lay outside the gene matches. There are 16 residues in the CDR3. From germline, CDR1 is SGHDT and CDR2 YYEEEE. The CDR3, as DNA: TGTGCCAGCAGCCCTAATCTTAGCGGGAGCTTCGACGAGCAGTACTTC. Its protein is CASSPNLSGSFDEQYF.